This entry lists 18 T cell receptor beta chains sequenced from one sample in a study of identical twins. In TCRdb, the 5' RACE reads were re-called with MiXCR into one record per CDR3 protein. The repertoire includes 450,000 or so distinct CDR3 sequences, 14% of them detected once, and over 0.5% sits in the top ten. The data were also submitted as part of a second study, on yellow fever vaccine responses in identical twins.

Sequenced sample: CD4+ T cells sorted from blood. All receptors derive from a woman between 18 and 29 years old in good health.

In the case of this clonotype: This may come from a read error, since a much larger clone is one base off. This CDR3 is missing its conserved last phenylalanine or tryptophan, likely due to a read error. The chain recombines TRBV12-3 or TRBV12-4 with TRBJ2-3, with 8 positions matching TRBD1. The CDR3 is made up of 15 amino acids. V shed 1 base and J 5 bases; nucleotides not matched to a gene: 5. The CDR3 DNA follows: TGTGCCAGCAGTTTAGAGGGCAGGGGGCGAGATACGCAGTATGTT. Translation gives CASSLEGRGRDTQYV.

A few counts support this clonotype. V gene TRBV30 combines with J gene TRBJ1-5, with D possibly matching TRBD1 (5 bases). Germline V gives CDR1 GTSNPN, CDR2 SVGIG (reference sequence). The CDR3 totals 14 residues. Deletions cut 0 bases from V and 6 bases from J, with 12 bases between. The CDR3 sequence is CAWSVSGGTQPQHF. The CDR3 coding sequence is TGTGCCTGGAGTGTATCCGGGGGGACTCAGCCCCAGCATTTT.

The chain couples TRBV6-1 to TRBJ2-1, with a tentative D call TRBD1 (6 bases). The V gene's germline CDR1 is MNHNS and CDR2 SASEGT. V lost 7 bases and J 7 bases, leaving 14 bases between the germline ends. The CDR3 covers 13 residues. CDR3 in DNA: TGTGCCAGCACCGTGTCACAGGGAAATGAGCAGTTCTTC. It specifies CASTVSQGNEQFF.

In this sample, this clonotype turned up a few times. This chain uses TRBV11-2 with TRBJ2-6; possibly TRBD1 or TRBD2 for D (5 bases each). This CDR3 contains 16 residues. Per germline, CDR1 SGHAT and CDR2 FQNNGV. Trimming left V 3 bases short and J 0 bases short, with 9 bases between. CDR3 DNA: TGTGCCAGCAGCTTGGGGGAAAGCTCTGGGGCCAACGTCCTGACTTTC. Protein sequence: CASSLGESSGANVLTF.

This chain links TRBV11-2 with TRBJ2-5; TRBD2 matches 12 bases. This CDR3 contains 18 residues. The germline V gene has CDR1 SGHAT and CDR2 FQNNGV. Trimming cost V 5 bases and J 2 bases; bases outside gene matches: 12. The chain's CDR3 is CASSGGLAGSRGQETQYF. The CDR3 region has the DNA TGTGCCAGCAGCGGGGGACTAGCGGGTTCCCGAGGGCAAGAGACCCAGTACTTC.

This clonotype was recorded a few times. The V and J genes are TRBV24-1 and TRBJ2-3; 8 bases are a match to TRBD1. The CDR3 has 14 residues. Germline V lookup: CDR1 KGHDR, CDR2 SFDVKD. V was clipped by 9 bases and J by 4 bases; unmatched bases: 8. CDR3 sequence: CATGETGAADTQYF. The CDR3 nucleotides are TGTGCCACCGGAGAGACAGGGGCGGCAGATACGCAGTATTTT.

The chain links TRBV6-5 to TRBJ2-7; possibly TRBD2 for D (5 bases). Trimming removed 4 bases from V and 2 bases from J, with 15 bases in between. Germline assignment: CDR1 MNHEY and CDR2 SVGAGI. The CDR3 loop spans 15 amino acids. CDR3 region: CASSLWQTTTYEQYF. The CDR3 DNA reads TGTGCCAGCAGTTTATGGCAGACTACCACCTACGAGCAGTACTTC.

The CDR3 protein is CASRAQGQGTYNEQFF. The CDR3 DNA reads TGTGCCAGCAGGGCCCAGGGACAGGGGACCTACAATGAGCAGTTCTTC. This sequence joins TRBV2 and TRBJ2-1; 10 nucleotides agree with TRBD1. In germline, CDR1 is SNHLY, CDR2 FYNNEI. V lost 6 bases, J lost 2 bases, and 7 bases stayed unmatched. The CDR3 contains 16 residues.

The chain employs TRBV7-9 and TRBJ1-1; 8 nucleotides line up with TRBD1. V was pared by 5 bases and J by 4 bases, with 6 bases of the junction left unmatched. Per germline, CDR1 SEHNR and CDR2 FQNEAQ (reference sequence). The CDR3 is made up of 14 amino acids. The CDR3 DNA reads TGTGCCAGCAGCCCTACCGGGACAGGCACTGAAGCTTTCTTT. It encodes CASSPTGTGTEAFF.

This clonotype was seen a handful of times. In DNA form, the CDR3 reads TGCGCCAGCAGCTTGGATCCTAGCGGTACCAGCACAGATACGCAGTATTTT. It encodes CASSLDPSGTSTDTQYF. This rearrangement joins TRBV5-1 to TRBJ2-3, with 7 bases identical to TRBD2. Trimming cost V 0 bases and J 0 bases; bases outside gene matches: 7. The germline V gene has CDR1 SGHRS and CDR2 YFSETQ. The length of the CDR3 is 17 residues.

The genes are TRBV6-5 and TRBJ2-2; TRBD1 agrees at 10 bases. V shed 4 bases, J shed 2 bases, and the junction held 7 bases outside the gene matches. Looked up from germline, CDR1 is MNHEY and CDR2 is SVGAGI. CDR3 length equals 17 residues. CDR3 amino acids: CASSSPRQGANTGELFF. As DNA, the CDR3 is TGTGCCAGCAGTTCCCCTCGACAGGGGGCTAACACCGGGGAGCTGTTTTTT.

This clonotype was detected a few times. The CDR3 loop is CASSSGPNPPLEQFF. The CDR3 DNA sequence: TGTGCCAGCAGTTCGGGACCCAACCCCCCCCTTGAGCAGTTCTTC. The chain joins TRBV6-5 to TRBJ2-1; either TRBD1 or TRBD2 may fit D (5 bases each). The germline V gene encodes CDR1 MNHEY and CDR2 SVGAGI. This CDR3 is 15 amino acids long. V lost 4 bases to trimming and J lost 9 bases, with 19 bases between them.

The rearrangement uses TRBV6-1 and TRBJ2-5; 14 bases align to TRBD2. V lost 4 bases, J lost 6 bases, and 7 bases stayed unmatched. The CDR3 has 16 amino acids. Germline CDR1 is MNHNS and CDR2 is SASEGT. CDR3: CASSAPTSGRAKTQYF. The CDR3 nucleotides are TGTGCCAGCAGTGCCCCGACTAGCGGGAGGGCCAAGACCCAGTACTTC.

This sequence joins TRBV12-3 or TRBV12-4 and TRBJ1-1; no clear D. Trimming took 6 bases from V and 11 from J, leaving 13 bases between them. The CDR3 is 11 residues long. CDR3 in amino acids: CASSLKGSAFF. In DNA form, the CDR3 reads TGTGCCAGCAGCCTCAAAGGCTCCGCTTTCTTT.

This chain joins TRBV6-6 and TRBJ1-4; D gene unclear. The CDR3 extends over 15 amino acids. Germline V gene data show CDR1 as MNHNY and CDR2 as SVGAGI (reference sequence). The V end lost 6 bases, the J end lost 0 bases, and 11 bases lay between the germline ends. In nucleotides, the CDR3 is TGTGCCAGCAGCTTCCGTCCTGCAACTAATGAAAAACTGTTTTTT. It codes for CASSFRPATNEKLFF.

Only a few counts were recorded for this clonotype. V usage is TRBV7-9 and J usage is TRBJ2-3, with D hard to call. CDR1 SEHNR and CDR2 FQNEAQ come from the germline V gene (reference sequence). Trimming removed 4 bases from V and 6 bases from J, with 14 bases in between. The CDR3 is made up of 14 amino acids. Here the CDR3 DNA reads TGTGCCAGCAGCTCGTCCACCTCATTCGATACGCAGTATTTT. This codes for CASSSSTSFDTQYF.

This clonotype showed up just a few times. J is TRBJ2-7 and V is TRBV14; D gene ambiguous. The length of the CDR3 is 14 residues. The V and J ends lost 1 base and 8 bases respectively, with 15 bases between them. The V gene's germline CDR1 is SGHDN and CDR2 FVKESK. Here the CDR3 reads CASSQVDSIRKQYF. CDR3 nucleotides: TGTGCCAGCAGCCAAGTGGATTCGATTAGGAAGCAGTACTTC.

This clonotype was observed at least ten times. The rearrangement joins TRBV5-1 to TRBJ2-5; D perhaps matches TRBD2 (5 bases). V was pared by 5 bases and J by 2 bases, with 22 bases between. CDR3 length: 17 amino acids. CDR1 is SGHRS, CDR2 YFSETQ, per germline. The CDR3 loop is CASSPNLRPGRQETQYF. The CDR3, as DNA: TGCGCCAGCAGTCCGAACCTACGCCCGGGAAGACAAGAGACCCAGTACTTC.